What follows is one TCR beta chain and its context. This receptor's antigen is unknown. It has no much larger one-base neighbor in the sample; base qualities were not kept. In the germline V gene, CDR1 corresponds to SGHRS and CDR2 to YFSETQ. Trimming costs V 6 bases and J 4 bases, and their ends lie 16 bases apart. The CDR3 numbers 14 residues from cysteine through phenylalanine. Only the CDR3 DNA stays, 42 bases, in frame from base 1. The library was prepared using PCR. The data were produced on an Illumina HiSeq 2500. To reduce PCR and sequencing biases, unique molecular identifiers were built into the TCR beta cDNA libraries. Approximately 500,000 cDNA molecules were obtained for every 1 to 10 million input T cells, so each molecule roughly corresponded to one T cell. Patient libraries were prepared and sequenced with the same protocol used for the earlier healthy control dataset. Samples belonging to the same batch were prepared together, multiplexed and sequenced on a shared HiSeq lane. The study's processing was this. MIGEC was used to process the raw barcoded reads, and molecular identifier groups with only a single read were discarded before consensus assembly and CDR3 extraction. Clonotype tables were post-analysed with VDJtools, normalizing diversity by down-sampling all datasets to the smallest sample size. To correct batch-related cross-sample contamination, repertoire overlap clustering matched CDR3 amino acid sequences but not nucleotide sequences. TCRdb itself trimmed the public reads at Q25 with fastp, ran MiXCR and retained productive beta chains. Rows matching on CDR3 protein sequence are summarized as one entry with the most common DNA and genes. These V and J calls derive from TCRdb rather than the authors' analysis. The table for this sample lists around 190,000 distinct CDR3 sequences; 29% of them were counted only once. 3.4% of the sample is taken by the ten largest.

To demonstrate the VDJtools post-analysis software, the study profiled TCR beta repertoires from the peripheral blood of about a dozen young patients with multiple sclerosis. The multiple sclerosis patients were children and adolescents between roughly 6 and 16 years of age. The record originates from a study of post-analysis software for immune sequencing data (dated by TCRdb to 2015 to 2017). General notes on the study: Relapsing-remitting, secondary progressive and progressive-relapsing multiple sclerosis were recorded as disease courses, and subtype annotation was lacking for some patients. A subset of samples was prepared in parallel using single-end sample barcoding, then pooled and co-amplified after Illumina adapter ligation. The patient repertoires were compared against approximately eleven previously published healthy control repertoires obtained from donors aged roughly 6 to 28 years. Overall study outcomes, separate from this receptor: When samples were clustered directly using the F measure, samples prepared in the same batch co-clustered strongly, which prompted a batch-effect correction. Patients showed significantly higher frequencies than controls for about 5 TRBV segments, among them TRBV5-6, TRBV5-1 and TRBV20-1. The multiple sclerosis patient group was slightly younger than the control group. Multiple sclerosis patients had significantly lower normalized Chao1 diversity than controls, a result that suggests substantial peripheral T-cell clonal expansion.

Specimen: blood. This TCR came from a girl aged 2-17 years with multiple sclerosis. The rearrangement combines TRBV5-1 with TRBJ1-1, with TRBD1 tentatively as D gene (6 bases match). The CDR3 protein sequence reads: CASIPNREGTEAFF. The DNA is as follows: TGCGCCAGCATCCCAAACAGGGAGGGCACTGAAGCTTTCTTT.